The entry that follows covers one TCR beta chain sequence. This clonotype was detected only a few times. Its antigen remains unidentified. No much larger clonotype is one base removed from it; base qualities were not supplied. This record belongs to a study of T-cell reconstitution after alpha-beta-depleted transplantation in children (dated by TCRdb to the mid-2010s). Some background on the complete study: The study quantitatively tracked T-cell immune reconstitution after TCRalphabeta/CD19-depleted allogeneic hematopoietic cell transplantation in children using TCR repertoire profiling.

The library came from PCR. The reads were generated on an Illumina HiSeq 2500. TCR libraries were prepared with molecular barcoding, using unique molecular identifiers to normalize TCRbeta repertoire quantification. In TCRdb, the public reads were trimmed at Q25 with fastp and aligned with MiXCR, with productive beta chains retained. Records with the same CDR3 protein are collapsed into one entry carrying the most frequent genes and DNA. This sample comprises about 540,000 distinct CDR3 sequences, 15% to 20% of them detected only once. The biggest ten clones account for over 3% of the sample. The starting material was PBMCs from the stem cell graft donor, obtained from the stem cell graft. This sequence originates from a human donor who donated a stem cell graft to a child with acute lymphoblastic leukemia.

CDR3 sequence: CSVGGQHTGELFF. The base sequence is TGCAGCGTTGGGGGACAGCACACCGGGGAGCTGTTTTTT. Recombination connected TRBV29-1 to TRBJ2-2; 7 bases in the junction line up with TRBD1. CDR3 length: 13 amino acids, cysteine to phenylalanine. The sequence is cut down to CDR3 DNA, 39 bases in frame from base 1. CDR1 and CDR2 were assigned from the germline V gene as SQVTM and ANQGSEA. From V the trimming removes 4 bases and from J it removes 3 bases, while the gene matches leave 2 bases of the junction unaccounted for.